This T cell receptor (beta chain) emerged from a study of vaccination effects on CD4 cells after COVID-19. Study as a whole: Antigen-specific CD4+ T cells expanded by the ViraFEST assay with viral peptide pools were then sequenced.

Germline V gives CDR1 MNHEY, CDR2 SVGAGI. Trimming stripped 7 bases from V and 6 bases from J, with 15 bases between. CDR3 length: 13 residues. After roughly 9 days in culture, the CD4+ T cells were isolated. People in the vaccine group had not been infected with SARS-CoV-2 before, and their nucleocapsid antibodies were negative. Half the medium was swapped for IL-2 medium on days 3 and 7. Study-wide results and limits: At late timepoints after vaccination, vaccine- and infection-induced clones shrank markedly.

Assay used: immunoSEQ multiplex PCR; TCRdb lists only in-frame clones, some missing. This table has about 25,000 clones, approximately 73% appearing once. Regarding this clone: No antigen is known for it.

The TCR comes from a human donor who received a COVID-19 vaccine. The chain links TRBV6-5 to TRBJ1-1, with D possibly TRBD1 on 6 matching bases. The source material was CD4+ T cells from PBMCs cultured without peptide, sampled before COVID-19 vaccination. The CDR3 DNA is TGTGCCAGCAACGTTGACAGGAGCTCTGAAGCTTTCTTT. Encoded protein: CASNVDRSSEAFF.